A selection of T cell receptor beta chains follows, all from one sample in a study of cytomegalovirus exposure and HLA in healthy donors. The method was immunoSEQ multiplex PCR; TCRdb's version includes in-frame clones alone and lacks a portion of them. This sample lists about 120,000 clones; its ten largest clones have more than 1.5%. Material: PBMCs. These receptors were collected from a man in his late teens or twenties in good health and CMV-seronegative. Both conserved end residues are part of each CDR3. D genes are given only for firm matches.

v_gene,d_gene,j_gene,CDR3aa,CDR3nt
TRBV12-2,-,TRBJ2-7,CASQGDRGFYEQYF,TGTGCAAGTCAGGGCGACAGGGGATTCTACGAGCAGTACTTC
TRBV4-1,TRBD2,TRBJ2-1,CASSQDPGTSGRNEQFF,TGCGCCAGCAGCCAAGATCCCGGGACTAGCGGGCGAAATGAGCAGTTCTTC
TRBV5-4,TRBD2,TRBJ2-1,CASSLGLAGTSSYNEQFF,TGTGCCAGCAGCTTGGGACTAGCGGGGACTAGCTCCTACAATGAGCAGTTCTTC
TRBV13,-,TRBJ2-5,CASSRSRVVETQYF,TGTGCCAGCAGCCGCTCCAGGGTGGTGGAGACCCAGTACTTC
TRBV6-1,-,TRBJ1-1,CASSQYRDTEAFF,TGTGCCAGCAGTCAATACAGGGACACTGAAGCTTTCTTT
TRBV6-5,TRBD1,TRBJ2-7,CASSYSPTGGSEQYF,TGTGCCAGCAGTTACTCCCCGACAGGGGGCTCCGAGCAGTACTTC
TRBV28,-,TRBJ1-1,CASSPLAGLTFF,TGTGCCAGCAGTCCCCTCGCGGGGTTGACTTTCTTT
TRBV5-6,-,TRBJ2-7,CASSLTGSPYEQYF,TGTGCCAGCAGCCTGACCGGTAGCCCCTACGAGCAGTACTTC
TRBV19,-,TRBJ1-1,CASSFNGRTVLNTEAFF,TGTGCCAGTAGTTTTAATGGTAGGACAGTACTCAACACTGAAGCTTTCTTT
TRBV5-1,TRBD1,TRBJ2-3,CASSTGQGAGDTQYF,TGCGCCAGCAGCACGGGACAGGGGGCAGGAGATACGCAGTATTTT
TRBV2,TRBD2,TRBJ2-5,CASSGGLGGAEQYF,TGTGCCAGCAGTGGGGGCCTCGGGGGGGCTGAGCAGTACTTC
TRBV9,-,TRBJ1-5,CASSRAGGNQPQHF,TGTGCCAGCAGCCGCGCGGGGGGGAATCAGCCCCAGCATTTT
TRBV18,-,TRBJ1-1,CASSQSPSTTEAFF,TGTGCCAGCTCACAGTCCCCTAGCACCACTGAAGCTTTCTTT
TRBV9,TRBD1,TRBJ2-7,CASSVGQGALDEQYF,TGTGCCAGCAGCGTAGGACAGGGGGCGTTGGACGAGCAGTACTTC